This record covers a single T cell receptor beta chain. The method was immunoSEQ multiplex PCR; TCRdb's version includes in-frame clones alone and lacks a portion of them. This table has about 70,000 clones, roughly 91% appearing once. Trimming cost V 7 bases and J 1 base, with 16 bases left between them. This CDR3 spans 15 amino acids. CDR1 and CDR2 from the germline V gene are MNHEY and SVGAGI. This record comes from a study of blood T cell repertoires in COVID-19. The chain has TRBV6-5 and TRBJ1-1, with a weak D call TRBD1 (5 bases). Sample: peripheral blood. The sequence derives from a human donor in a cohort sampled during active COVID-19. The CDR3 DNA sequence: TGTGCCAGCACCCAACGGGGGGGTTCGAACACTGAAGCTTTCTTT. Residues: CASTQRGGSNTEAFF.